The rows below give T cell receptor beta chains drawn from one sample of a study of T cells after yellow fever vaccination. TCRdb ran MiXCR on the 5' RACE reads and lists one entry per CDR3 protein. Among hundreds of thousands of distinct CDR3 sequences listed, about 17% were seen once. The sample consisted of PBMCs, taken around 5 days after the first yellow fever vaccination. These receptors originate from a man aged 18-30 years who received the YFV17D yellow fever vaccine. The CDR3 runs from the conserved cysteine through the conserved F or W. D genes are given only for firm matches. Clone size, where shown, is once, few, many, or a class for clones that have expanded.

cdr3_nt: TGTGCCAGCAGTTTAAGGGCAGGGATATGGACGCGATATGGCTACACCTTC
cdr3_aa: CASSLRAGIWTRYGYTF
d_call: NA
v_call: TRBV12-3/TRBV12-4
clone_size: few
j_call: TRBJ1-2

cdr3_nt: TGCGCCAGCAGCCAGTTACAGGGTTTCACTGAAGCTTTCTTT
cdr3_aa: CASSQLQGFTEAFF
d_call: NA
v_call: TRBV4-3
clone_size: few
j_call: TRBJ1-1

cdr3_nt: TGTGCCTGGAGTGGGTTGGGTTCCTACGAGCAGTACTTC
cdr3_aa: CAWSGLGSYEQYF
d_call: NA
v_call: TRBV30
clone_size: NA
j_call: TRBJ2-7

cdr3_nt: TGTGCCAGCAGTTTAAGACAGGACTTCAGTGAAGCTTTCTTT
cdr3_aa: CASSLRQDFSEAFF
d_call: NA
v_call: TRBV28
clone_size: few
j_call: TRBJ1-1

cdr3_nt: TGCGCCAGCAGCCGAGACCAGCTCAATCAGCCCCAGCATTTT
cdr3_aa: CASSRDQLNQPQHF
d_call: NA
v_call: TRBV4-1
clone_size: few
j_call: TRBJ1-5

cdr3_nt: TGTGCCGGCTCCAGGGGGTACAATCAGCCCCAGCATTTT
cdr3_aa: CAGSRGYNQPQHF
d_call: TRBD1
v_call: TRBV7-2
clone_size: NA
j_call: TRBJ1-5

cdr3_nt: TGTGCCAGCAGCTCTCCCCCCAGATCAGGGAGCCAAGAGACCCAGTACTTC
cdr3_aa: CASSSPPRSGSQETQYF
d_call: NA
v_call: TRBV9
clone_size: NA
j_call: TRBJ2-5

cdr3_nt: TGTGCCAGCACCATTTCGGATAGCTCCTACAATGAGCAGTTCTTC
cdr3_aa: CASTISDSSYNEQFF
d_call: NA
v_call: TRBV7-8
clone_size: few
j_call: TRBJ2-1

cdr3_nt: TGCGCCAGCAGCTTGGTCCCAGAGGATGGCTACACCTTC
cdr3_aa: CASSLVPEDGYTF
d_call: NA
v_call: TRBV5-1
clone_size: many
j_call: TRBJ1-2

cdr3_nt: TGCAGCGTTGAAGACAGGACTAATGAAAAACTGTTTTTT
cdr3_aa: CSVEDRTNEKLFF
d_call: NA
v_call: TRBV29-1
clone_size: NA
j_call: TRBJ1-4

cdr3_nt: TGTGCCAGCTCACCCACATTCGAAAATGAGCAGTTCTTC
cdr3_aa: CASSPTFENEQFF
d_call: NA
v_call: TRBV18
clone_size: NA
j_call: TRBJ2-1

cdr3_nt: TGTGCCAGCAGAGGGACAGGGGGCGCCATATATTTT
cdr3_aa: CASRGTGGAIYF
d_call: TRBD1
v_call: TRBV12-3/TRBV12-4
clone_size: few
j_call: TRBJ1-3

cdr3_nt: TGTGCCAGCAGCCCTGCGGTTATTGGGCAAAACATTCAGTACTTC
cdr3_aa: CASSPAVIGQNIQYF
d_call: NA
v_call: TRBV4-2
clone_size: NA
j_call: TRBJ2-4

cdr3_nt: TGCAGCGTTGAAGAACTTGGGGAGCAGTACTTC
cdr3_aa: CSVEELGEQYF
d_call: NA
v_call: TRBV29-1
clone_size: NA
j_call: TRBJ2-7

cdr3_nt: TGCAGTGCTATAAAAGAGACCCAGTACTTC
cdr3_aa: CSAIKETQYF
d_call: NA
v_call: TRBV20-1
clone_size: few
j_call: TRBJ2-5

cdr3_nt: TGTGCCAGCAGCCCAGGGGGAGGATATGGCTACACCTTC
cdr3_aa: CASSPGGGYGYTF
d_call: TRBD1
v_call: TRBV7-6
clone_size: many
j_call: TRBJ1-2

cdr3_nt: TGTGCCAGCAGCTTTCAGGGAAGCGGTCAGCCCCAGCATTTT
cdr3_aa: CASSFQGSGQPQHF
d_call: NA
v_call: TRBV7-9
clone_size: NA
j_call: TRBJ1-5

cdr3_nt: TGTGCCAGCAGCTCTACTGGACTAGAGGTCGAGACCCAGTACTTC
cdr3_aa: CASSSTGLEVETQYF
d_call: TRBD2
v_call: TRBV7-2
clone_size: few
j_call: TRBJ2-5

cdr3_nt: TGTGCCAGCAGCCCGGGGCTTCACCAAGAGACCCAGTACTTC
cdr3_aa: CASSPGLHQETQYF
d_call: NA
v_call: TRBV5-4
clone_size: NA
j_call: TRBJ2-5

cdr3_nt: TGCGCCAGCAGCCAATCGCCTTGGGACAGTACCTACGAGCAGTACTTC
cdr3_aa: CASSQSPWDSTYEQYF
d_call: TRBD1
v_call: TRBV4-3
clone_size: NA
j_call: TRBJ2-7

cdr3_nt: TGTGCCAGCTCACCAATCTGGACAGGGGGAACTGAAGCTTTCTTT
cdr3_aa: CASSPIWTGGTEAFF
d_call: TRBD1
v_call: TRBV18
clone_size: NA
j_call: TRBJ1-1

cdr3_nt: TGTGCCAGCAGCTTAGAGGGTCCTTATTATAAAGCTTTCTTT
cdr3_aa: CASSLEGPYYKAFF
d_call: NA
v_call: TRBV7-8
clone_size: NA
j_call: TRBJ1-1

cdr3_nt: TGCGCCAGCAGCCAAATGGGGGGTCTGACGGCTGAAGCTTTCTTT
cdr3_aa: CASSQMGGLTAEAFF
d_call: NA
v_call: TRBV4-3
clone_size: NA
j_call: TRBJ1-1

cdr3_nt: TGTGCCAGCAGTGCCATGACAGGCTATAGCAATCAGCCCCAGCATTTT
cdr3_aa: CASSAMTGYSNQPQHF
d_call: NA
v_call: TRBV6-1
clone_size: once
j_call: TRBJ1-5

cdr3_nt: TGTGCCAGCAGGGGAACCGCAGGGCTACACTCCTACGAGCAGTACTTC
cdr3_aa: CASRGTAGLHSYEQYF
d_call: NA
v_call: TRBV6-2/TRBV6-3
clone_size: NA
j_call: TRBJ2-7

cdr3_nt: TGCGCCAGCAGCTTGGACGCACAGGGGGCCTACGAGCAGTACTTC
cdr3_aa: CASSLDAQGAYEQYF
d_call: TRBD1
v_call: TRBV5-1
clone_size: NA
j_call: TRBJ2-7

cdr3_nt: TGCGCCAGCAGCTTGGGGGGGCAGGGGGCCCTCGAGCAGTACTTC
cdr3_aa: CASSLGGQGALEQYF
d_call: TRBD1
v_call: TRBV5-1
clone_size: many
j_call: TRBJ2-7

cdr3_nt: TGTGCCAGCAGCTTAGCGCCGGGACTAGCGGGGTCCTACAATGAGCAGTTCTTC
cdr3_aa: CASSLAPGLAGSYNEQFF
d_call: TRBD2
v_call: TRBV11-1
clone_size: NA
j_call: TRBJ2-1

cdr3_nt: TGTGCCAGTAACAAGGGGCCGACAGGTCTGAACACTGAAGCTTTCTTT
cdr3_aa: CASNKGPTGLNTEAFF
d_call: NA
v_call: TRBV19
clone_size: NA
j_call: TRBJ1-1

cdr3_nt: TGCGCCAGCACCCCGGCAGGGGAAGACTATGGCTACACCTTC
cdr3_aa: CASTPAGEDYGYTF
d_call: NA
v_call: TRBV5-1
clone_size: few
j_call: TRBJ1-2

cdr3_nt: TGTGCCAGCAGTTTAGCCGAGGGCGCTGAAGCTTTCTTT
cdr3_aa: CASSLAEGAEAFF
d_call: NA
v_call: TRBV12-3/TRBV12-4
clone_size: many
j_call: TRBJ1-1

cdr3_nt: TGTGCCAGCAGTTTACTGGCTGCAGAGACCCAGTACTTC
cdr3_aa: CASSLLAAETQYF
d_call: NA
v_call: TRBV12-3/TRBV12-4
clone_size: few
j_call: TRBJ2-5

cdr3_nt: TGTGCCAGCAGCCCTTATAGCAATCAGCCCCAGCATTTT
cdr3_aa: CASSPYSNQPQHF
d_call: NA
v_call: TRBV27
clone_size: many
j_call: TRBJ1-5

cdr3_nt: TGTGCCAGTAGTATAGACCCGTCGGCTGGCTACACCTTC
cdr3_aa: CASSIDPSAGYTF
d_call: NA
v_call: TRBV19
clone_size: few
j_call: TRBJ1-2

cdr3_nt: TGCGCCAGCAGCCAAGATCCGGACCCGAACACTGAAGCTTTCTTT
cdr3_aa: CASSQDPDPNTEAFF
d_call: NA
v_call: TRBV4-1
clone_size: NA
j_call: TRBJ1-1

cdr3_nt: TGTGCCAGCAGAGTTTCGGAGACCCAGTACTTC
cdr3_aa: CASRVSETQYF
d_call: NA
v_call: TRBV6-1
clone_size: few
j_call: TRBJ2-5

cdr3_nt: TGCGCCAGCAGCTTGTTGCCGCAGGGCGGGACTGAAGCTTTCTTT
cdr3_aa: CASSLLPQGGTEAFF
d_call: NA
v_call: TRBV5-1
clone_size: NA
j_call: TRBJ1-1

cdr3_nt: TGTGCCAGCAGTTTTTGGGGGGGGCTGGGCACTGAAGCTTTCTTT
cdr3_aa: CASSFWGGLGTEAFF
d_call: NA
v_call: TRBV12-3/TRBV12-4
clone_size: NA
j_call: TRBJ1-1

cdr3_nt: TGTGCCAGCACCCCCAGTGGGGATACGCAGTATTTT
cdr3_aa: CASTPSGDTQYF
d_call: NA
v_call: TRBV11-2
clone_size: NA
j_call: TRBJ2-3

cdr3_nt: TGCAGTGCCCACTCCGGGACAGGGCGTTCAGATACGCAGTATTTT
cdr3_aa: CSAHSGTGRSDTQYF
d_call: TRBD1
v_call: TRBV20-1
clone_size: many
j_call: TRBJ2-3

cdr3_nt: TGCGCCAGCAGCCCAGGGTTGGGGACCCAGTACTTC
cdr3_aa: CASSPGLGTQYF
d_call: NA
v_call: TRBV5-1
clone_size: NA
j_call: TRBJ2-5

cdr3_nt: TGTGCCAGCAGCTTAGGGCCAGATGTCTATGGCTACACCTTC
cdr3_aa: CASSLGPDVYGYTF
d_call: NA
v_call: TRBV7-9
clone_size: NA
j_call: TRBJ1-2

cdr3_nt: TGTGCCAGCAGTCAGGGCCGGTGGGGGACTGAAGCTTTCTTT
cdr3_aa: CASSQGRWGTEAFF
d_call: NA
v_call: TRBV28
clone_size: few
j_call: TRBJ1-1

cdr3_nt: TGCGCCAGCAGCTTACGGGACGATTCACCCCTCCACTTT
cdr3_aa: CASSLRDDSPLHF
d_call: NA
v_call: TRBV5-1
clone_size: few
j_call: TRBJ1-6

cdr3_nt: TGCGCCAGCAGCCCTTTGGGTGCGGGGCTGAACAATGAGCAGTTCTTC
cdr3_aa: CASSPLGAGLNNEQFF
d_call: NA
v_call: TRBV4-3
clone_size: NA
j_call: TRBJ2-1

cdr3_nt: TGTGCCAGCACCCCCTCTAGGAACCAAGAGACCCAGTACTTC
cdr3_aa: CASTPSRNQETQYF
d_call: NA
v_call: TRBV7-2
clone_size: NA
j_call: TRBJ2-5

cdr3_nt: TGCAGTGCTAGTAGCGGGGGGCCTGGAGAGACCCAGTACTTC
cdr3_aa: CSASSGGPGETQYF
d_call: TRBD2
v_call: TRBV20-1
clone_size: NA
j_call: TRBJ2-5

cdr3_nt: TGCAGTGCTAGGAGGCCCTTCCTCCTATATACGCAGTATTTT
cdr3_aa: CSARRPFLLYTQYF
d_call: NA
v_call: TRBV20-1
clone_size: NA
j_call: TRBJ2-3

cdr3_nt: TGTGCCTGGAGTGCCCCTAGCGGGGAGAGCACCGGGGAGCTGTTTTTT
cdr3_aa: CAWSAPSGESTGELFF
d_call: TRBD2
v_call: TRBV30
clone_size: once
j_call: TRBJ2-2

cdr3_nt: TGCGCCAGCAGCTTGTTATGGCAGTCCGGAACCGGGGAGCTGTTTTTT
cdr3_aa: CASSLLWQSGTGELFF
d_call: NA
v_call: TRBV5-1
clone_size: NA
j_call: TRBJ2-2

cdr3_nt: TGCGCCAGCAGCCAAGGGCAGGGGACGGTGAACACCGGGGAGCTGTTTTTT
cdr3_aa: CASSQGQGTVNTGELFF
d_call: NA
v_call: TRBV4-3
clone_size: few
j_call: TRBJ2-2

cdr3_nt: TGTGCCAGTAGTACATACTGGACAGTGAACACTGAAGCTTTCTTT
cdr3_aa: CASSTYWTVNTEAFF
d_call: NA
v_call: TRBV19
clone_size: few
j_call: TRBJ1-1

cdr3_nt: TGTGCCACCAGTGATCGGCGGGGGTTAAATGAAGCTTTCTTT
cdr3_aa: CATSDRRGLNEAFF
d_call: NA
v_call: TRBV24-1
clone_size: NA
j_call: TRBJ1-1

cdr3_nt: TGTGCCAGCAGCTTAGAAGTTCCCGGCGAGCAGTACTTC
cdr3_aa: CASSLEVPGEQYF
d_call: NA
v_call: TRBV11-2
clone_size: NA
j_call: TRBJ2-7

cdr3_nt: TGCGCCAGCAGCCTCTCACTAGCGGCGGGCACAGATACGCAGTATTTT
cdr3_aa: CASSLSLAAGTDTQYF
d_call: TRBD2
v_call: TRBV5-1
clone_size: few
j_call: TRBJ2-3